The clone carrying this TCR beta chain was seen more than once but under ten times. Its specificity is unknown. This CDR3 has 14 amino acids. Germline V gene data show CDR1 as DFQATT and CDR2 as SNEGSKA (reference sequence). With 4 bases clipped from V and 3 bases from J, the junction kept 7 bases outside the gene matches. MiXCR, applied by TCRdb to the RT-PCR reads, yields one record per CDR3 protein. This table holds roughly 700,000 distinct CDR3 sequences, about a sixth found once. This specimen belongs to a study of response to subunit inactivated influenza vaccine. Study conclusions and caveats: Researchers suggested that each seasonal influenza vaccination recruits few new T cells.

Material: PBMCs from blood, obtained 11 to 12 days after vaccination. The chain employs TRBV20-1 and TRBJ2-5; 8 bases match TRBD1. This TCR was sampled from a man over 45 who received an inactivated influenza vaccine. The CDR3 coding sequence is TGCAGTGCTACCCAACCGACAGGGGAAGAGACCCAGTACTTC. Protein product: CSATQPTGEETQYF.